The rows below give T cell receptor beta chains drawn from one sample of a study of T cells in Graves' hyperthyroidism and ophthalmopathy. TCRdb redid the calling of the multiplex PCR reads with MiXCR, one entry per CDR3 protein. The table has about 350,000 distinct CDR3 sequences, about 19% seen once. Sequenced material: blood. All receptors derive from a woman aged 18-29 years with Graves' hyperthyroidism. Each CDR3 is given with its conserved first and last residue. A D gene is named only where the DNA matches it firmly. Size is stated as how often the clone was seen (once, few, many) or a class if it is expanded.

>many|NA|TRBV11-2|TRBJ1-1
TGTGCCAGCAGCTTTTTTCAGGGTACTGAAGCTTTCTTT
CASSFFQGTEAFF
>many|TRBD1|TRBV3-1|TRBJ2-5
TGTGCCAGCAGCCAAGGGCAGGGGGCGGGGGAGACCCAGTACTTC
CASSQGQGAGETQYF
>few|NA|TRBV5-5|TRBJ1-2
TGTGCCAGCAGCTGGGCAAGCAACTATGGCTACACCTTC
CASSWASNYGYTF
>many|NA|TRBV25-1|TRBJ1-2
TGTGCCAGCAGGTCCAGAAACTACTATGGCTACACCTTC
CASRSRNYYGYTF
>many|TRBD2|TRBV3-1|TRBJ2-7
TGTGCCAGCAGCCACGGACTAGCGGGGGGGTACGAGCAGTACTTC
CASSHGLAGGYEQYF
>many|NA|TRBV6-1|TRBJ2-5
TGTGCCAGCAGGATTGAGATGGCTGAGTCTCAAGAGACCCAGTACTTC
CASRIEMAESQETQYF
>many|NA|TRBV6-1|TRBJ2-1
TGTGCCAGCAGCAGGCAGGGGAGAATGAATGAGCAGTTCTTC
CASSRQGRMNEQFF
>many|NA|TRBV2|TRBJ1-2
TGTGCCAGCAGGGTGACAGGAGTGGCTGGCTACACCTTC
CASRVTGVAGYTF
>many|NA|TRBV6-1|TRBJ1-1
TGTGCCAGCAGTCCCCGGACAGCGGGGAACACTGAAGCTTTCTTT
CASSPRTAGNTEAFF
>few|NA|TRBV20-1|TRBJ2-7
TGCAGTGCAGTAGGGACGGGGAGCTCCTACGAGCAGTACTTC
CSAVGTGSSYEQYF
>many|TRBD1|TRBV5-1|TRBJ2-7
TGCGCCAGCAGCTTGATCCTTAGGGACAGGGATCCCTACGAGCAGTACTTC
CASSLILRDRDPYEQYF
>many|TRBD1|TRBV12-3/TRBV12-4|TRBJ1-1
TGTGCCAGCAACCCCGGGACAGGGGTCGCTTTCTTT
CASNPGTGVAFF